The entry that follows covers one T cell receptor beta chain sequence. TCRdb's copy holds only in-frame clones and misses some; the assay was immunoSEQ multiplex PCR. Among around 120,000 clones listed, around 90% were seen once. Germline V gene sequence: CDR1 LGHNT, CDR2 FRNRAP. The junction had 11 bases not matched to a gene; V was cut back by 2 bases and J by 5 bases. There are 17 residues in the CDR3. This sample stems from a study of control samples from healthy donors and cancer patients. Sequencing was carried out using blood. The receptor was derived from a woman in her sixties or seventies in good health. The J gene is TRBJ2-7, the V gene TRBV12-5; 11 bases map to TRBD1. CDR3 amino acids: CASGLSRRTGGFDEQYF. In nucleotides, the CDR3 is TGTGCTAGTGGTTTGTCCCGCAGGACAGGGGGCTTCGACGAGCAGTACTTC.